This TCR beta chain comes out of a study of OX40 agonist ivuxolimab in advanced cancers. Background for the entire study: Ivuxolimab, which targeted the costimulatory receptor OX40 (CD134), was an agonistic, fully human IgG2 monoclonal antibody. Intravenous ivuxolimab was administered to patients every 2 weeks at six dose levels: 0.01, 0.1, 0.3, 1.5, 3 and 10 mg/kg. Among the approximately 54 dose-escalation patients, around 19 had hepatocellular carcinoma, about 15 melanoma, 9 renal cell carcinoma and 9 head and neck cancer. In the dose-escalation cohort, more than 75% of patients were male, and the mean age was around 60 years, with a range of roughly 23 to 85. Prior anti-PD-1, anti-PD-L1 or anti-CTLA-4 therapy was permitted, and about two fifths of dose-escalation patients had received checkpoint inhibitors. Partial responses occurred in three dose-escalation patients, of whom one had hepatocellular carcinoma and two had cutaneous melanoma. Peripheral TCRbeta sequencing aimed to test whether ivuxolimab altered TCR sequence diversity and caused clonal T-cell expansion. The monotherapy dose-escalation portion (N ≈ 57 patients) of the phase I ivuxolimab trial is reported in the paper.

Patients with a history of autoimmune disease or receiving systemic immunosuppression were excluded from the trial. Peripheral blood for TCR sequencing was drawn from every dose cohort at baseline, at cycle 4 day 1 and at cycle 7 day 1. The samples were taken from a phase I, first-in-human, multicenter, open-label dose-escalation trial of ivuxolimab. The trial enrolled adults with locally advanced or metastatic head and neck squamous cell, hepatocellular, melanoma or renal cell carcinoma. Before TCR sequencing, CD4+ T cells and CD8+ T cells were sorted from peripheral blood as separate populations. Genomic DNA was isolated from the sorted cells so that the TCRbeta CDR3 region could be sequenced. TCRbeta CDR3 regions were sequenced using the immunoSEQ Assay. This is the immuneACCESS table as TCRdb keeps it, with only in-frame sequences that have V and J called. A part of the clones is gone; compared with another copy, unresolved V genes explain less than half, and the rest is unexplained. The table for this sample lists 55,000 to 95,000 clones; about 86% of them were counted only once. The leading ten clones occupy around 2.6% of the sample.

This clone came up a few times. Its antigen remains unidentified. Per-base qualities were not stored, and no clone one base away is much larger. Spanning cysteine to phenylalanine, the CDR3 consists of 16 amino acids. The only DNA kept is the CDR3, 48 bases in frame from the first base. V is pruned by 3 bases and J by 5 bases, leaving 9 bases of the junction without a gene match. The germline V gene yields SNHLY for CDR1 and FYNNEI for CDR2. The study at large found these results: After ivuxolimab, expanded clones were on average more numerous among CD8+ T cells than among CD4+ T cells. Low levels of normalized T-cell clonal expansion were also seen in some patients who did not respond. At doses of 0.1 to 3.0 mg/kg, clonal expansion of both CD4+ and CD8+ blood T cells was observed from baseline to week 6. In the 0.1-3.0 mg/kg groups, partial responders had among the lowest normalized peripheral clonal expansion, particularly in CD8+ T cells. The antigen specificity of the peripheral T cells that underwent clonal expansion was not determined.

The sequencing used CD4+ or CD8+ T cells sorted from blood, collected in a trial of the OX40 agonist ivuxolimab. This clonotype was sampled from an adult with an advanced solid tumor such as melanoma, head and neck, liver or kidney cancer. The receptor chain draws on TRBV2 and TRBJ1-3; TRBD1 agrees with 8 junctional bases. The CDR3: CASSDGQGKARNTIYF. The sequence in DNA is TGTGCCAGCAGTGATGGACAGGGAAAAGCGAGAAACACCATATATTTT.